This entry describes one TCR beta chain. Its antigen remains unknown. Within the sample, other DNA sequences also encode this same CDR3. This specimen belongs to a study of OX40 agonist ivuxolimab in advanced cancers. The study's findings and limits: There was clonal expansion of CD4+ and CD8+ blood T cells by week 6 at 0.1 to 3.0 mg/kg.

Sequencing used immunoSEQ multiplex PCR; TCRdb keeps in-frame clones, though not all of them. The sample consists of about 80,000 clones, about four fifths of them appearing once. Cycle 7 day 1, cycle 4 day 1, and baseline were the timepoints at which blood was sampled. With 4 bases removed from V and 0 bases from J, the gap between germline ends came to 6 bases. Germline loops: CDR1 SGHNT, CDR2 YYREEE (reference sequence). The CDR3 extends over 13 amino acids. This TCR derives from an adult with an advanced solid tumor such as melanoma, head and neck, liver or kidney cancer. Here the sequenced sample was CD4+ or CD8+ T cells sorted from blood, taken in a trial of the OX40 agonist ivuxolimab. V gene TRBV5-4 combines with J gene TRBJ2-3; D not certain. The DNA for the CDR3 is TGTGCCAGCAGCCCCGCTAGCACAGATACGCAGTATTTT. This translates into CASSPASTDTQYF.